One T cell receptor beta chain is described in this entry. Its antigen remains unidentified. The sample comes from a study of T cell responses to AZD1222 COVID-19 vaccine. Study overall: Pooled together were second doses at about 4 or about 12 weeks. Study results and limitations: Sampling captured repertoires only after the peak T cell response. The study found Spike-specific TCR breadth and depth rose after two AZD1222 doses. Close to half of all spike-specific TCRs reportedly target regions of the variants that are unmutated.

Between the trimmed V and J ends, which lost 5 bases and 8 bases, there was a span of 15 bases. This CDR3 region has 13 residues. Looked up from germline, CDR1 is SEHNR and CDR2 is FQNEAQ (reference sequence). TCRdb's table, derived via immunoSEQ multiplex PCR, lists solely in-frame clones and lacks some. The table lists roughly 90,000 clones, 65% to 90% of them singletons. Sequences were derived from peripheral blood, sampled on day 0 of AZD1222 vaccination. The V and J genes are TRBV7-9 and TRBJ1-2; perhaps TRBD1 as D (5 bases). This receptor was identified in an adult in good health. The CDR3 region is CASSKDSKRGYTF. Written as DNA, the CDR3 is TGTGCCAGCAGCAAAGACAGTAAACGGGGCTACACCTTC.